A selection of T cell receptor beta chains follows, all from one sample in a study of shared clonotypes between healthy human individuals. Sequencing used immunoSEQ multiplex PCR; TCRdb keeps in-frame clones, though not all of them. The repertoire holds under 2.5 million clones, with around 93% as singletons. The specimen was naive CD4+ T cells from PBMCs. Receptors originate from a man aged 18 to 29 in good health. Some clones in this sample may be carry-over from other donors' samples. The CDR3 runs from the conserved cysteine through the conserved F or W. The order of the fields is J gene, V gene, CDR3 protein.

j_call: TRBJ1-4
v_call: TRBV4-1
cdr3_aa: CASSQVLAEKLFF

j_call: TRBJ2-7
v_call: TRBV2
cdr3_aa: CASSLTQTLSYEQYF

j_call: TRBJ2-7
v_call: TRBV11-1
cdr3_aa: CASSSSLTAYEQYF

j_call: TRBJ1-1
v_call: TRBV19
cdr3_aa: CASKVGQPSKAFF

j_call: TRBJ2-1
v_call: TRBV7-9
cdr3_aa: CASSSDRVVNEQFF

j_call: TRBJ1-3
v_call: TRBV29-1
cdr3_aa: CSVEGGFPGNTIYF

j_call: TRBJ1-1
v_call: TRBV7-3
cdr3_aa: CASSLSAQNTEAFF

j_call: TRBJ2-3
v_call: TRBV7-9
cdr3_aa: CASSSPGGDTQYF

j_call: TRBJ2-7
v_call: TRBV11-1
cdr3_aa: CASSWRPGQGVEQYF

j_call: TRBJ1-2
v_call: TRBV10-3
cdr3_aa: CAIKGGVDGYTF

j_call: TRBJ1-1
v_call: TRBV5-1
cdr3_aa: CASSLAGGNTEAFF

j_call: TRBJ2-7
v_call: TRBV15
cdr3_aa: CATSRNARDSFYEQYF

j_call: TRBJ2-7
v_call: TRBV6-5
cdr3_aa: CASRYRPKSYEQYF

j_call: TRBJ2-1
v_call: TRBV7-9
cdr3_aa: CASSFRASGPNEQFF

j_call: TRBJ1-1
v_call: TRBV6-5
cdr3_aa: CASRWTGGRTEAFF

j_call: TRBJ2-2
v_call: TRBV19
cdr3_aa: CASSNSNLMNTGELFF

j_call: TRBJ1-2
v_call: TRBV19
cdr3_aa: CASSTPMSALRGYTF

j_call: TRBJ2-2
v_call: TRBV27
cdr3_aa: CASRPGSGELFF

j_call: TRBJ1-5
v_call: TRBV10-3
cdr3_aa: CATALIAAQPQHF

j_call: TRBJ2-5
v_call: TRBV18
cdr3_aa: CASSSTGGYETQYF

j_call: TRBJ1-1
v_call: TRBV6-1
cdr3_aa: CASSELGSPGEGAFF

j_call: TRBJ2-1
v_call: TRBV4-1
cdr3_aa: CASSQPFRDDNEQFF

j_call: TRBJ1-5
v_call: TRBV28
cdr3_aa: CASSIAGWGGNQPQHF

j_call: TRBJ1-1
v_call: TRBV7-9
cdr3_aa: CASSLAGYPEAFF

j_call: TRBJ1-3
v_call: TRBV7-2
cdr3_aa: CASTPGMGSGQRLGTIYF

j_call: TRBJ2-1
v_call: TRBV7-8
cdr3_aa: CASSLDTAGASFF

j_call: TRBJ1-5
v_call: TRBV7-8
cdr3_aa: CASSLGNRVNQPQHF

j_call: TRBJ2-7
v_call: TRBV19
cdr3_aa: CASSISGTNYEQYF

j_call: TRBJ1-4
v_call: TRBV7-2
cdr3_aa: CASSLERVGSEKLFF

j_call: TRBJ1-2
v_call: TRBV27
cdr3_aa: CASPIDHGYTF

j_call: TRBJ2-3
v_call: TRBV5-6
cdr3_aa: CASSPMGLGSLGTQYF

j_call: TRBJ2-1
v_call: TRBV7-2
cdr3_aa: CASSLGPGPRIDEQFF

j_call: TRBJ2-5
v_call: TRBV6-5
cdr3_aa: CATRRGQETQYF

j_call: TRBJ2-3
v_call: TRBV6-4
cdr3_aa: CASRAGHGDTQYF

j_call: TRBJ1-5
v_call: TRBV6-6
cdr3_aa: CASSYRLDREDQPQHF

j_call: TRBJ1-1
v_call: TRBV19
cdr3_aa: CASSLAEMNTEAFF

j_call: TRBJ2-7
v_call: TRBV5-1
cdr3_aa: CASSLVAGAGEQYF